The T cell receptor (beta chain) under discussion was sequenced for a study of cytomegalovirus exposure and HLA in healthy donors. Study-wide results and caveats: Later, an analysis found that common viral pathogens appeared to be linked with several of the most significant clusters.

PCR employed 60 Vbeta and 13 Jbeta primers. Produced via immunoSEQ multiplex PCR; TCRdb's table is partial and in-frame only. The data contain fewer than 100,000 clones, 60% to 80% of them singletons. Germline CDR1 and CDR2: MDHEN and SYDVKM. The V end was cut by 4 bases, the J end by 5 bases, with 11 bases between. This CDR3 is 13 amino acids long. Points on this clone: What it binds is unknown.

The sample comprised PBMCs. This chain connects TRBV28 to TRBJ2-5; D is possibly TRBD1 (6 bases). This receptor was identified in a female donor in good health and CMV-seronegative. This CDR3 reads CASSSQGKETQYF. CDR3 DNA: TGTGCCAGCAGTTCGCAGGGGAAGGAGACCCAGTACTTC.